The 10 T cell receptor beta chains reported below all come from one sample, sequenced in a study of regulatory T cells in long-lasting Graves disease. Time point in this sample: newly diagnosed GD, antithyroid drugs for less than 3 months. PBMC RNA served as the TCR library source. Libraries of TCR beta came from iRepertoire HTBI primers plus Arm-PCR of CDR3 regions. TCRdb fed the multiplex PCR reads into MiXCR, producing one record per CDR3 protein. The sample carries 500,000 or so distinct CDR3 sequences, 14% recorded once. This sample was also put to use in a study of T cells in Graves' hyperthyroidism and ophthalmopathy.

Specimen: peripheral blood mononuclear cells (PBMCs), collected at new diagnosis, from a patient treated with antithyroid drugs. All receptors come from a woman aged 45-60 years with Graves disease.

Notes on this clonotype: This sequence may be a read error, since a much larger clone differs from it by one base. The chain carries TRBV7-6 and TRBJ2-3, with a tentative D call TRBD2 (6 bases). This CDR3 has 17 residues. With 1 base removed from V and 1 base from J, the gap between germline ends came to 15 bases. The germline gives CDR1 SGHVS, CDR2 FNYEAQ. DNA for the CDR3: TGTGCCAGCAGCTTAGGGGGAGGCGGAATCGGCACAGATACGCAGTATTTT. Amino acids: CASSLGGGGIGTDTQYF.

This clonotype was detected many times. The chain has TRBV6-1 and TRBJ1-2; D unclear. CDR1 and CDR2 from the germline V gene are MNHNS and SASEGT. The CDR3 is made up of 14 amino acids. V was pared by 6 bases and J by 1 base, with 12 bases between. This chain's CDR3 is CASRPGPNNYGYTF. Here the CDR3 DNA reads TGTGCCAGCAGGCCAGGACCCAATAACTATGGCTACACCTTC.

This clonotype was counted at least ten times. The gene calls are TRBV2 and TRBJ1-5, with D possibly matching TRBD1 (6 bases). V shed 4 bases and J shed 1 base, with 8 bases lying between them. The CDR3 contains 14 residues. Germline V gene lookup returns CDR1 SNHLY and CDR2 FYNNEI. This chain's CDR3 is CASSAQGSNQPQHF. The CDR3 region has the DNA TGTGCCAGCAGTGCTCAGGGGAGCAATCAGCCCCAGCATTTT.

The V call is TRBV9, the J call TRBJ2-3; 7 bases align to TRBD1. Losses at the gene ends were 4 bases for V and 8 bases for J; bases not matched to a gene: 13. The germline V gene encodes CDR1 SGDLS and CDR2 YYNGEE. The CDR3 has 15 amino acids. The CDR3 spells CASSLTGTAPGTQYF. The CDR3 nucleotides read TGTGCCAGCAGCCTGACCGGGACAGCCCCCGGTACGCAGTATTTT.

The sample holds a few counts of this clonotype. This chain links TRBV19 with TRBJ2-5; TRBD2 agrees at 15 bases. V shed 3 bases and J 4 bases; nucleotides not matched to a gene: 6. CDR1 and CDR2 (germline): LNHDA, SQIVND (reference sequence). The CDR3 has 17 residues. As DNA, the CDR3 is TGTGCCAGTAGTATGTGGACTAGCGGGAGGGCCACAGAGACCCAGTACTTC. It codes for CASSMWTSGRATETQYF.

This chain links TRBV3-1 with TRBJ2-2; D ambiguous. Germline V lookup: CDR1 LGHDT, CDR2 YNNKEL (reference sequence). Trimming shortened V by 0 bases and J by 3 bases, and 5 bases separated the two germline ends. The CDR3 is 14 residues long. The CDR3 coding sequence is TGTGCCAGCAGCCAAGATCGTGACACCGGGGAGCTGTTTTTT. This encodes CASSQDRDTGELFF.

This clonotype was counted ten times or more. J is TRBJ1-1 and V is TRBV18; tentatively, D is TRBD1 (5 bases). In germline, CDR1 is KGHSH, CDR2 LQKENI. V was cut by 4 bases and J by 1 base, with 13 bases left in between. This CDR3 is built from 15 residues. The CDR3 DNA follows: TGTGCCAGCTCACTTGCGGGGACGGGGAACACTGAAGCTTTCTTT. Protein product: CASSLAGTGNTEAFF.

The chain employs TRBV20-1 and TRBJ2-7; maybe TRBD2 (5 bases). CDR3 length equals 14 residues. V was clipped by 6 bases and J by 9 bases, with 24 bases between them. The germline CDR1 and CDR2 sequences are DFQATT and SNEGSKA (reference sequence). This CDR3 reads CSAPPGLARAGQYF. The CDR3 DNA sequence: TGCAGTGCCCCCCCGGGTTTAGCGAGGGCGGGGCAGTACTTC.

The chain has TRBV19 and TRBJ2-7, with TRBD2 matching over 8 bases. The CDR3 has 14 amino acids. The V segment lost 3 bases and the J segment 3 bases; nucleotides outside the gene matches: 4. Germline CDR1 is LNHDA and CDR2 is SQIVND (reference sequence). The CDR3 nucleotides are TGTGCCAGTAGTATGGGGACTAGGATCTACGAGCAGTACTTC. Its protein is CASSMGTRIYEQYF.

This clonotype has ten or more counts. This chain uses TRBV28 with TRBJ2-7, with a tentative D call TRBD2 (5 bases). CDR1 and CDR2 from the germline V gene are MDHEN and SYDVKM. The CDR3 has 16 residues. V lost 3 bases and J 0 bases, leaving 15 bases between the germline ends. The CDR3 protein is CASSFAWRTSSYEQYF. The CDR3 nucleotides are TGTGCCAGCAGTTTCGCCTGGAGGACGTCCTCCTACGAGCAGTACTTC. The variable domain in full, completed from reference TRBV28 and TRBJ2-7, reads DVKVTQSSRYLVKRTGEKVFLECVQDMDHENMFWYRQDPGLGLRLIYFSYDVKMKEKGDIPEGYSVSREKKERFSLILESASTNQTSMYLCASSFAWRTSSYEQYFGPGTRLTVT.